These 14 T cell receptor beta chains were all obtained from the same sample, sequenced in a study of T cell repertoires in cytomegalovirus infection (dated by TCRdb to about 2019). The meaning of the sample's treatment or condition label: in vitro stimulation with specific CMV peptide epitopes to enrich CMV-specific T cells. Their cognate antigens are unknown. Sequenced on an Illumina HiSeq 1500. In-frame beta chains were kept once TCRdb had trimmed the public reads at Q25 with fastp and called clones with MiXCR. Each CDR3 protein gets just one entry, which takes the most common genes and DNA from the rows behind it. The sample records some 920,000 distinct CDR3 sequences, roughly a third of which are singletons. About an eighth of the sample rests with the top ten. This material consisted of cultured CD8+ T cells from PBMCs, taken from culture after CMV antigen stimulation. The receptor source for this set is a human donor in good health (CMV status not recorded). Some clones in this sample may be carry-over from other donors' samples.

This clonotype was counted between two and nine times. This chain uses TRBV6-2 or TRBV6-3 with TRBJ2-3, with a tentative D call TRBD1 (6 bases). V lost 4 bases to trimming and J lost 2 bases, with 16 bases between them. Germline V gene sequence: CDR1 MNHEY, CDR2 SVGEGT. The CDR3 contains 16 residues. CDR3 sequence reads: CASSSLWDKATDTQYF. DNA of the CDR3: TGTGCCAGCAGTTCGCTTTGGGACAAAGCCACAGATACGCAGTATTTT.

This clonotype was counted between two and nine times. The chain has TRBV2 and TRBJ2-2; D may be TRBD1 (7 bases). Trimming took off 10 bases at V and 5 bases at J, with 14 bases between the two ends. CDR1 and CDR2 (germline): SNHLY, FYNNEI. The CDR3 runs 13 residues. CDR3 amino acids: CATQGGRTGELFF. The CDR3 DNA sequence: TGTGCCACCCAGGGGGGTCGGACCGGGGAGCTGTTTTTT.

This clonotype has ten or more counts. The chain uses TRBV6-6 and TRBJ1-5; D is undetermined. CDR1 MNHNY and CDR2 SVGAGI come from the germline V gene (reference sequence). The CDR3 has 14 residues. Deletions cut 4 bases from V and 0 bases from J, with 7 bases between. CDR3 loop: CASSLDYSNQPQHF. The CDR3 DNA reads TGTGCCAGCAGTTTGGACTATAGCAATCAGCCCCAGCATTTT.

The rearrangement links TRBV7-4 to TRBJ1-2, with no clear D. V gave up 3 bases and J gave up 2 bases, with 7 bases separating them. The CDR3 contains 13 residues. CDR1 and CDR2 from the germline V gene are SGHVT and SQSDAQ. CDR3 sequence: CASSFPRNYGYTF. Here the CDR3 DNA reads TGTGCCAGCAGCTTCCCCAGGAACTATGGCTACACCTTC.

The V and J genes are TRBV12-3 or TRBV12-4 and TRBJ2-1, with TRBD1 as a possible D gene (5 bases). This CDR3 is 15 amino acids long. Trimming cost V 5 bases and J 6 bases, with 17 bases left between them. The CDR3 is CASSLPSGQGNEQFF. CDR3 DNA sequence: TGTGCCAGCAGTCTACCATCCGGGCAGGGCAATGAGCAGTTCTTC.

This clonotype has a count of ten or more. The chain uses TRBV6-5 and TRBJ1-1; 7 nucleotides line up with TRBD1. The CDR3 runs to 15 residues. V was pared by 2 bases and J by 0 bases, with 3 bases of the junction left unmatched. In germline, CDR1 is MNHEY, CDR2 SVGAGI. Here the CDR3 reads CASSYPGQLNTEAFF. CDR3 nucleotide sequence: TGTGCCAGCAGTTACCCGGGACAGCTGAACACTGAAGCTTTCTTT.

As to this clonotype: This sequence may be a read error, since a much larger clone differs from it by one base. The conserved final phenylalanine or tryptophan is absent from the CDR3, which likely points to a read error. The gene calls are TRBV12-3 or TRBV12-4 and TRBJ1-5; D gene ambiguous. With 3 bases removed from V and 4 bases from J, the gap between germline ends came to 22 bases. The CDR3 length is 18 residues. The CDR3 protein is CASSFSPEVPRLNQPQHS. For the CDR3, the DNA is TGTGCCAGCAGTTTTAGCCCAGAGGTACCACGGTTAAATCAGCCCCAGCATTCT.

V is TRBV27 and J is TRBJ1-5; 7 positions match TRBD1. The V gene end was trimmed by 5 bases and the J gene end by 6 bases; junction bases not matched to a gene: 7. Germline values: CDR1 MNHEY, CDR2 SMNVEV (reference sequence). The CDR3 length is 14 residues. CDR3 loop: CASSNRGAGQPQHF. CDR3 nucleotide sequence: TGTGCCAGCAGTAACAGGGGTGCGGGTCAGCCCCAGCATTTT.

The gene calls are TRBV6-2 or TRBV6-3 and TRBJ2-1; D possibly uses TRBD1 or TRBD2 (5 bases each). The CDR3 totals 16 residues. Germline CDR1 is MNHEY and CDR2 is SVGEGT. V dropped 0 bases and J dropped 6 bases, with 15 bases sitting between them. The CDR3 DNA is TGTGCCAGCAGTTACTCGATGAGGGGCACCGGCAATGAGCAGTTCTTC. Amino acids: CASSYSMRGTGNEQFF.

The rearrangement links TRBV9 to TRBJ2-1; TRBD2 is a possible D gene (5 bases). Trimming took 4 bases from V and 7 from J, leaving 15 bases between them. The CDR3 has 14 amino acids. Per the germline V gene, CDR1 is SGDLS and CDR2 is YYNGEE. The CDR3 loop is CASSPPFGVNEQFF. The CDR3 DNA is TGTGCCAGCAGCCCCCCTTTCGGGGTTAATGAGCAGTTCTTC.

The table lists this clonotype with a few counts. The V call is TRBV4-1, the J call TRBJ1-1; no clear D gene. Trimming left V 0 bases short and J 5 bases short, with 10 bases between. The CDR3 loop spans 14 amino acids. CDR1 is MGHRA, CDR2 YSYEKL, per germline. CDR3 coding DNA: TGCGCCAGCAGCCAAGATGGAGGAAGAACTGAAGCTTTCTTT. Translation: CASSQDGGRTEAFF.

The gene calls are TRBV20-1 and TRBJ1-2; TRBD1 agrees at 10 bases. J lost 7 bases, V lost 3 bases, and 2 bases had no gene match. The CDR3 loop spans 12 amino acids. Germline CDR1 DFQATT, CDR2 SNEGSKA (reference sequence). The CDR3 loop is CSASGDRGGYTF. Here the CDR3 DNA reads TGCAGTGCTAGCGGGGACAGGGGTGGCTACACCTTC.

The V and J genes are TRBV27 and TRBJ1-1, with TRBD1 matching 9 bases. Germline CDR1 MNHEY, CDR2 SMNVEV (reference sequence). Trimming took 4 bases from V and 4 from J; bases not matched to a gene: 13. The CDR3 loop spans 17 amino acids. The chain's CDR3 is CASSSRTWTGVGTEAFF. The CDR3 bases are TGTGCCAGCAGTTCCCGAACTTGGACAGGGGTGGGCACTGAAGCTTTCTTT.

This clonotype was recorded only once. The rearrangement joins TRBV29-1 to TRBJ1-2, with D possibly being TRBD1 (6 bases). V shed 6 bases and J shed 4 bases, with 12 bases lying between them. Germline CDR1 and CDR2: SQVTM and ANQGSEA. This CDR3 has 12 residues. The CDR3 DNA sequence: TGCAGCGTAGAGGACAGTATCTATGGCTACACCTTC. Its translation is CSVEDSIYGYTF.